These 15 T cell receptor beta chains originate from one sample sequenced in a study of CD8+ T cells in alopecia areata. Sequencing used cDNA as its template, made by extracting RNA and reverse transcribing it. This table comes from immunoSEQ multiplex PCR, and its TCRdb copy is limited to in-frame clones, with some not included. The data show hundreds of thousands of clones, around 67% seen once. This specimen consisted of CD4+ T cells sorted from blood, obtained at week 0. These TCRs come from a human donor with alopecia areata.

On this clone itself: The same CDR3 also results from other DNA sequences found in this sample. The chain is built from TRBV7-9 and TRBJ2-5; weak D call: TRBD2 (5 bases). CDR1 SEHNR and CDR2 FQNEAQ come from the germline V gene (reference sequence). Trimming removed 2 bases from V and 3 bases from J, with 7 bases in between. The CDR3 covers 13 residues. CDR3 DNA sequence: TGTGCCAGCAGCTTAAGCGGTGAAGAGACCCAGTACTTC. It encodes CASSLSGEETQYF.

The CDR3 coding sequence is TGTGCCAGCAGGGACAGGTCGAGGAACACTGAAGCTTTCTTT. This codes for CASRDRSRNTEAFF. The rearrangement links TRBV6-5 to TRBJ1-1; TRBD1 aligns across 7 bases. CDR3 length: 14 residues. Germline V gives CDR1 MNHEY, CDR2 SVGAGI. With 6 bases clipped from V and 1 base from J, the junction kept 5 bases outside the gene matches.

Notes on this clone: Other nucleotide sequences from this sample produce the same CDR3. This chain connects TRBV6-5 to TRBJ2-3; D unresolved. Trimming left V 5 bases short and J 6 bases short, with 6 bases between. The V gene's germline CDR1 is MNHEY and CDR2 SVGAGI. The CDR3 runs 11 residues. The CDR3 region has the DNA TGTGCCAGCAGTAGCAGGGATACGCAGTATTTT. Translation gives CASSSRDTQYF.

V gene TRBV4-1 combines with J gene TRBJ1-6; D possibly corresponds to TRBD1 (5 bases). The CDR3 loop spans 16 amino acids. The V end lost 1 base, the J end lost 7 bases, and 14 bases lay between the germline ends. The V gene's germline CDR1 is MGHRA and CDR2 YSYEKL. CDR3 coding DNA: TGCGCCAGCAGCCAAGTCAGGGCCGGTCCGAATTCACCCCTCCACTTT. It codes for CASSQVRAGPNSPLHF.

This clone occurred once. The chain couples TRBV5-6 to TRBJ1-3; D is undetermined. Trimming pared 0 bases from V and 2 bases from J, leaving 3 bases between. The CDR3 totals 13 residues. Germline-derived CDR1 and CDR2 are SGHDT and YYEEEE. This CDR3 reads CASSLEPGNTIYF. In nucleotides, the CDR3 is TGTGCCAGCAGCTTGGAACCTGGAAACACCATATATTTT.

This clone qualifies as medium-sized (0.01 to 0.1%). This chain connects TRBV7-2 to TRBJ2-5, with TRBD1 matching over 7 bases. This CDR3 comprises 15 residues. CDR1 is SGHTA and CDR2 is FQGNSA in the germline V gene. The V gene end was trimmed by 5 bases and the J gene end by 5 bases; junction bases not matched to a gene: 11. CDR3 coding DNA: TGTGCCAGCAGCGCAAGACCAAGGGGGCCCGAGACCCAGTACTTC. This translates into CASSARPRGPETQYF. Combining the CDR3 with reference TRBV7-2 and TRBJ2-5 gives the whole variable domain GAGVSQSPSNKVTEKGKDVELRCDPISGHTALYWYRQSLGQGLEFLIYFQGNSAPDKSGLPSDRFSAERTGGSVSTLTIQRTQQEDSAVYLCASSARPRGPETQYFGPGTRLLVL.

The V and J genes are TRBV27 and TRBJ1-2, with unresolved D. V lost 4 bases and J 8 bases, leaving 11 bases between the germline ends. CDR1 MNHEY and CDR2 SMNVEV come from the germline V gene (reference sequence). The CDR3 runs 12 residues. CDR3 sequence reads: CASSSGPGGYTF. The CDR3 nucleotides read TGTGCCAGCAGTTCAGGACCGGGCGGCTACACCTTC.

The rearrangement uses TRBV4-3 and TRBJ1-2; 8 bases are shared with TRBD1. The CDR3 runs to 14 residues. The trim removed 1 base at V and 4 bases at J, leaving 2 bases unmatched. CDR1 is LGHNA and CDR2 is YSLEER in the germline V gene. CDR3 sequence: CASSQGQGAYGYTF. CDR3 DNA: TGCGCCAGCAGCCAAGGGCAGGGGGCCTATGGCTACACCTTC.

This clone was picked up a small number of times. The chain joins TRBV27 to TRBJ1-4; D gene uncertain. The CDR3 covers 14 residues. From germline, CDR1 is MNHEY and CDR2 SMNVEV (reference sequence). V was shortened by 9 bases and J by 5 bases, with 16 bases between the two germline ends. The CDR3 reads CASHKAGENEKLFF. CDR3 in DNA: TGTGCCAGTCACAAGGCAGGAGAGAATGAAAAACTGTTTTTT.

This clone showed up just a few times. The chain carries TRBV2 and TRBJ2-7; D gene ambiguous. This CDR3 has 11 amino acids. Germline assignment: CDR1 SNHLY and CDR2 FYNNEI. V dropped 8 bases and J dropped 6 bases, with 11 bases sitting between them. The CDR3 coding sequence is TGTGCCAGCCAACGAGAGGTCGAGCAGTACTTC. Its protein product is CASQREVEQYF. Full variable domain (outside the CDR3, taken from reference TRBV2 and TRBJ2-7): EPEVTQTPSHQVTQMGQEVILRCVPISNHLYFYWYRQILGQKVEFLVSFYNNEISEKSEIFDDQFSVERPDGSNFTLKIRSTKLEDSAMYFCASQREVEQYFGPGTRLTVT.

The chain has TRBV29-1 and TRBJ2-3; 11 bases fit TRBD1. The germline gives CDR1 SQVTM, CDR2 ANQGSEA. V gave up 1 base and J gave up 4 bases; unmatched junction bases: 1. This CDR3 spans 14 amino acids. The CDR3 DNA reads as TGCAGCGTTGAAGGGACAGGGGGCGCAGATACGCAGTATTTT. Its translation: CSVEGTGGADTQYF.

The CDR3 loop reads CAFLTGLNTEAFF. CDR3 nucleotides: TGTGCCTTCTTGACAGGCCTGAACACTGAAGCTTTCTTT. V is TRBV30 and J is TRBJ1-1; tentative D call: TRBD1 (6 bases). Germline-derived CDR1 and CDR2 are GTSNPN and SVGIG (reference sequence). The length of the CDR3 is 13 residues. V was pared by 7 bases and J by 0 bases, with 12 bases between.

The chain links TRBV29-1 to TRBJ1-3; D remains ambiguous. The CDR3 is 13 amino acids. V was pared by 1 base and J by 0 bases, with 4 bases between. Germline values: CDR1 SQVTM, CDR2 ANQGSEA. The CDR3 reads CSVEGVSGNTIYF. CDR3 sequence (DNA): TGCAGCGTTGAAGGGGTCTCTGGAAACACCATATATTTT.

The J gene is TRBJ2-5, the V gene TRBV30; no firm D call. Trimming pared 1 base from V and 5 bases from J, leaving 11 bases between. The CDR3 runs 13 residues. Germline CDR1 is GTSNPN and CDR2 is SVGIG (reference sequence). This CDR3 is CAWSGLAFETQYF. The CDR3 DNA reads TGTGCCTGGAGTGGGTTGGCCTTCGAGACCCAGTACTTC.

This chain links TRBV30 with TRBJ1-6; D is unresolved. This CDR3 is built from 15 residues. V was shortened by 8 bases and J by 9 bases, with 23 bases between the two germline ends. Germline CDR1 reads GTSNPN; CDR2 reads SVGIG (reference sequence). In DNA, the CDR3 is TGTGCCGGTTCCTGGCAGTCGGGCGTCACTTCACCCCTCCACTTT. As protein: CAGSWQSGVTSPLHF.